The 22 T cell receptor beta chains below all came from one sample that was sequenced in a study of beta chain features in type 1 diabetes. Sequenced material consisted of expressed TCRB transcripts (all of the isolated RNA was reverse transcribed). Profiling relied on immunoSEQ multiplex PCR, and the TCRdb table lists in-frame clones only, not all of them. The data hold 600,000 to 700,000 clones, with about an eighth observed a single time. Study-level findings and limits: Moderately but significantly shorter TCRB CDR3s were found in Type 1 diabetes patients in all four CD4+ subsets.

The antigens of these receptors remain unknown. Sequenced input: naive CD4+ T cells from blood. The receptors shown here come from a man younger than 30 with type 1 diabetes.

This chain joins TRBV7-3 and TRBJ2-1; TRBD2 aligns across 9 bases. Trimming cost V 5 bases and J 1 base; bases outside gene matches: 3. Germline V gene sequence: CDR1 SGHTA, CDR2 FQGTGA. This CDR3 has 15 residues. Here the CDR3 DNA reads TGTGCCAGCAGCCCCGGACTAGCGTCCTACAATGAGCAGTTCTTC. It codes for CASSPGLASYNEQFF. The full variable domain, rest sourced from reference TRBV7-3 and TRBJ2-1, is GAGVSQTPSNKVTEKGKYVELRCDPISGHTALYWYRQSLGQGPEFLIYFQGTGAADDSGLPNDRFFAVRPEGSVSTLKIQRTERGDSAVYLCASSPGLASYNEQFFGPGTRLTVL.

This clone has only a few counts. Here the CDR3 DNA reads TGTGCCACCGTAGGGCGTGAAGCTTTCTTT. This gives the protein CATVGREAFF. The chain joins TRBV28 to TRBJ1-1; D is ambiguous. V was shortened by 10 bases and J by 7 bases, with 10 bases between the two germline ends. Germline values: CDR1 MDHEN, CDR2 SYDVKM. CDR3 size: 10 residues.

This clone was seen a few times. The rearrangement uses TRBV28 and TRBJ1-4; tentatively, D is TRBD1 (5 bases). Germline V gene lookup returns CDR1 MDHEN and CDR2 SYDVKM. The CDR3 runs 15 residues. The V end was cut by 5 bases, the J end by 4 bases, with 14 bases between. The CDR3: CASSPWTKGNEKLFF. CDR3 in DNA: TGTGCCAGCAGTCCGTGGACAAAGGGTAATGAAAAACTGTTTTTT.

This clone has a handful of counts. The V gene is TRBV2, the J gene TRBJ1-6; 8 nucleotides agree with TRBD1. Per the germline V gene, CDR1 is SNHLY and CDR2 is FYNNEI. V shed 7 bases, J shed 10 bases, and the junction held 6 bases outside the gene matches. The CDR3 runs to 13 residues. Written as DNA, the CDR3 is TGTGCCAGCAATGAGGACAGGGTCTCACCCCTCCACTTT. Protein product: CASNEDRVSPLHF.

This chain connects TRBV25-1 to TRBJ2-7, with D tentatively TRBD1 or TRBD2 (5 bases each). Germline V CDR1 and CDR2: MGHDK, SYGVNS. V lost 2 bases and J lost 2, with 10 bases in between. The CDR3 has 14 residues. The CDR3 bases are TGTGCCAGCAGTGAACGGTGGGACGCCTACGAGCAGTACTTC. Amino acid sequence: CASSERWDAYEQYF.

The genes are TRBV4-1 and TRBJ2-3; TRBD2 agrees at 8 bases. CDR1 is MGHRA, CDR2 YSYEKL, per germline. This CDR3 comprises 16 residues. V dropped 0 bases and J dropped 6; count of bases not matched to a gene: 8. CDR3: CASSQDMAGGRDTQYF. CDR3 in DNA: TGCGCCAGCAGCCAAGATATGGCGGGGGGTAGGGATACGCAGTATTTT.

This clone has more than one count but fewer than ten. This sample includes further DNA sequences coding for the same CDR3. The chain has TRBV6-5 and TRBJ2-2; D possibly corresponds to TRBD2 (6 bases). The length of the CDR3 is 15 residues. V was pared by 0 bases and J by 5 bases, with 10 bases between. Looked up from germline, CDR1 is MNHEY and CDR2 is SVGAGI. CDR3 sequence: CASSYSGRSTGELFF. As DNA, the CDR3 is TGTGCCAGCAGTTACTCGGGGAGGAGTACCGGGGAGCTGTTTTTT.

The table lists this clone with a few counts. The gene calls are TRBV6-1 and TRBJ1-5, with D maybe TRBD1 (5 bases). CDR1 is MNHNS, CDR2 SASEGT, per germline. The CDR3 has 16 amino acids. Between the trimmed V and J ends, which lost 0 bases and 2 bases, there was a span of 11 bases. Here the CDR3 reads CASSEAAGKGNQPQHF. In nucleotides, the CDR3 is TGTGCCAGCAGTGAAGCCGCAGGGAAGGGCAATCAGCCCCAGCATTTT.

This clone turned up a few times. The CDR3 region has the DNA TGTGCCAGCAGCAACAGGGTTCACAATGAAAAACTGTTTTTT. This encodes CASSNRVHNEKLFF. The chain combines TRBV6-5 with TRBJ1-4; possible D gene TRBD1, 6 bases. CDR3 length: 14 amino acids. The V gene lost 6 bases and the J gene lost 5 bases, with 13 bases spanning the gap. Germline V gene lookup returns CDR1 MNHEY and CDR2 SVGAGI.

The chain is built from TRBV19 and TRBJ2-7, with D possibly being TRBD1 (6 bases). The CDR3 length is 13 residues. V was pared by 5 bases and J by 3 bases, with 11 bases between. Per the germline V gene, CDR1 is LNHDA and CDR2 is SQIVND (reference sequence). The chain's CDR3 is CASSFGTNYEQYF. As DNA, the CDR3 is TGTGCCAGTAGTTTCGGGACAAACTACGAGCAGTACTTC.

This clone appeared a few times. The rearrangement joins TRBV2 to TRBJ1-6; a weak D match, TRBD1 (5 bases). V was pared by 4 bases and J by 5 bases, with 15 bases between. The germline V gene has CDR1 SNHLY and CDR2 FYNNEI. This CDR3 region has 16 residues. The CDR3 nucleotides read TGTGCCAGCAGTGTACATGGGACGGCAAATAATTCACCCCTCCACTTT. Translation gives CASSVHGTANNSPLHF.

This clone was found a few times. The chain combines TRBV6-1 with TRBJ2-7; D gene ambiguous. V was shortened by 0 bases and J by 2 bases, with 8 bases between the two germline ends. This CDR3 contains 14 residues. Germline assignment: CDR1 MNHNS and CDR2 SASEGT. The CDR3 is CASSEAAGTYEQYF. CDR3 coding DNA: TGTGCCAGCAGTGAAGCGGCAGGTACCTACGAGCAGTACTTC.

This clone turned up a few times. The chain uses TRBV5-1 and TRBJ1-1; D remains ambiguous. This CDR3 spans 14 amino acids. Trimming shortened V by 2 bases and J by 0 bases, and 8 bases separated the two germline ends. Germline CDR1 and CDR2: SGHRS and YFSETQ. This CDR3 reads CASSLIGLNTEAFF. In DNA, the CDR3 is TGCGCCAGCAGCTTAATAGGATTGAACACTGAAGCTTTCTTT.

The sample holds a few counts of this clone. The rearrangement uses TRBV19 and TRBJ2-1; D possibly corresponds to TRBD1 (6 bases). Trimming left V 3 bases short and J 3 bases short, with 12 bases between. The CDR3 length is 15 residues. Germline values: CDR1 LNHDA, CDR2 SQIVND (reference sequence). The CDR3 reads CASSISRQDYNEQFF. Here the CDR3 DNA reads TGTGCCAGTAGTATTTCGAGACAGGACTACAATGAGCAGTTCTTC.

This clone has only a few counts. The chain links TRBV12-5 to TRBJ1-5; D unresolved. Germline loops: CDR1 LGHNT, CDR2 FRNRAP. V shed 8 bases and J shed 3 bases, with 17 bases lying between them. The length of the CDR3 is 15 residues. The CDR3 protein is CASIGSELNNQPQHF. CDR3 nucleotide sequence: TGTGCTAGTATAGGTTCGGAGCTAAACAATCAGCCCCAGCATTTT.

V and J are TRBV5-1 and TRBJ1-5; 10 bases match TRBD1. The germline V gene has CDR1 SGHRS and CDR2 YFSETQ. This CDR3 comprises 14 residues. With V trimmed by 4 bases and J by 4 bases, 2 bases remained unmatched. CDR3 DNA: TGCGCCAGCAGCGAGGGACAGGGGAATCAGCCCCAGCATTTT. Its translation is CASSEGQGNQPQHF.

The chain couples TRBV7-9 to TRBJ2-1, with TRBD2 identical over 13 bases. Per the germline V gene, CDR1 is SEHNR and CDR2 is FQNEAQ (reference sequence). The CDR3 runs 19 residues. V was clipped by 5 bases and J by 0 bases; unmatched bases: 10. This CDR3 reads CASSGEGLAGRSSYNEQFF. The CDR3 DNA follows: TGTGCCAGCAGCGGGGAGGGACTAGCGGGGCGGAGCTCCTACAATGAGCAGTTCTTC.

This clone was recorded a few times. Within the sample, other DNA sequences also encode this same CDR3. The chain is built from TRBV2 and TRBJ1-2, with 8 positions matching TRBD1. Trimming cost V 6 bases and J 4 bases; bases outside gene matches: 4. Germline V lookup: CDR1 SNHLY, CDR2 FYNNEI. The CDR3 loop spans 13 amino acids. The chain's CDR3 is CASSGQGGYGYTF. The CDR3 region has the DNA TGTGCCAGCAGCGGACAGGGAGGCTATGGCTACACCTTC.

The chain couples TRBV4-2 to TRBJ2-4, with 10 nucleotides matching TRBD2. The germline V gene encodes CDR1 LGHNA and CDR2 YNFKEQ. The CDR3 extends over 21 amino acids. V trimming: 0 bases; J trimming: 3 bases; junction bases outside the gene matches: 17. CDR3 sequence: CASSQEASGGEGYQDKNIQYF. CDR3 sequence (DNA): TGTGCCAGCAGCCAAGAAGCGAGCGGGGGGGAAGGTTACCAAGACAAAAACATTCAGTACTTC.

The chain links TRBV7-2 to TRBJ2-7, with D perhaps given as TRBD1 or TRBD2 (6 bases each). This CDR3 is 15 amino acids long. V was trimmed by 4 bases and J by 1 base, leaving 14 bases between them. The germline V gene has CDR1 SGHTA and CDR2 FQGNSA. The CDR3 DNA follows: TGTGCCAGCAGCTCCCGGGGGCAGGCGTCCTACGAGCAGTACTTC. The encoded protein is CASSSRGQASYEQYF.

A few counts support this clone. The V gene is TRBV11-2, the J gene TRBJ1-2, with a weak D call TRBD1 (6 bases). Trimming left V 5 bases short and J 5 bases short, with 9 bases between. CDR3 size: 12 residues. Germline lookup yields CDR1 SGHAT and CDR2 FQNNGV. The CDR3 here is CASSHTGYGYTF. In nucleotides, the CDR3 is TGTGCCAGCAGCCATACAGGGTATGGCTACACCTTC.

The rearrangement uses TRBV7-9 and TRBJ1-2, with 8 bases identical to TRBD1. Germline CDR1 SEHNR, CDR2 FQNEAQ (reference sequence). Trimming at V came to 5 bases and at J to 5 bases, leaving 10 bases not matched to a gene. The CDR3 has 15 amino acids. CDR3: CASSPWDRIDYGYTF. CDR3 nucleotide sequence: TGTGCCAGCAGCCCTTGGGACAGGATTGATTATGGCTACACCTTC. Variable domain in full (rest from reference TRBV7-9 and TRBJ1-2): DTGVSQNPRHKITKRGQNVTFRCDPISEHNRLYWYRQTLGQGPEFLTYFQNEAQLEKSRLLSDRFSAERPKGSFSTLEIQRTEQGDSAMYLCASSPWDRIDYGYTFGSGTRLTVV.